This TCR beta chain was sequenced for a study of blood T cell repertoires in COVID-19 (dated by TCRdb to 2018 to 2021). Background on the whole study: Collaborator samples came from the United States, Italy and Spain and covered acute and convalescent phases of COVID-19. The material from the prospective study consisted of cDNA or gDNA derived from T cells, B-cell-depleted T cells, or PBMCs. Deeply sampled blood TCRbeta repertoires from subjects exposed to, actively infected with, or recovered from COVID-19 were included in the dataset. The repertoires were released in a freely available public database meant as a resource for research on the immune response to SARS-CoV-2. Samples were obtained from the ongoing ImmuneRACE study (first 160 participants) and from 1,254 subjects provided by 6 global collaborators. The sample metadata nearly always contained a de-identified subject ID, COVID-19 status, age in years and sex. HLA class I and class II types, where available, came from metadata supplied by the sample provider rather than from assay-based typing. The investigation overall reported the following: The amount of clinical and demographic metadata varied by source and participant and was provided uncurated.

About this clone itself: What this receptor recognizes is not known. Per-base qualities were not stored, and no clone one base away is much larger.

Each collaborating institution followed its own protocols to collect whole blood in K2EDTA tubes. For TCRbeta analysis, collaborators shipped samples as frozen whole blood, isolated PBMCs, or DNA extracted from either of those sample types. The cysteine opens and the phenylalanine closes a CDR3 of 14 amino acids. Solely the CDR3 DNA is kept, with 42 bases framed from the first base. V was cut back by 9 bases and J by 2 bases, leaving a gap of 14 bases between them. The germline V gene (reference sequence) supplies CDR1 LNHDA and CDR2 SQIVND. The immunoSEQ Assay, a bias-controlled multiplex PCR, was used to amplify TCRbeta CDR3 regions from genomic DNA. On the authors' methods: The number of nucleated cells in each sample was estimated by amplification of reference gene primers within the assay. To quantify the absolute abundance of each unique TCRbeta CDR3 rearrangement, sequence reads were collapsed and filtered. For each sample, productive Simpson clonality was calculated by taking the square root of Simpson's diversity index across productive rearrangements. What TCRdb holds here is the immuneACCESS table cut down to in-frame rearrangements. Part of the clones is not present; checked against another copy, under half of the missing clones reflect an unresolved V gene, and the others are unexplained. V, J and clone size are those of that table, while D and trimming were read from the DNA. For this sample the table gives approximately 70,000 clones, of which roughly four fifths were detected only once. The top ten clones comprise roughly 4.8% of the sample.

This TCR derives from a woman aged 60-75 years with acute or convalescent COVID-19. The V and J genes are TRBV19 and TRBJ2-4; the D segment could be TRBD1, given 5 matching bases. The sequenced sample consisted of peripheral blood. The bases are TGTGCCAGCCGGGCCCGGACATCCAAAAACATTCAGTACTTC. Translated, this gives CASRARTSKNIQYF.